A selection of T cell receptor beta chains follows, all from one sample in a study of blood T cell repertoires in COVID-19. The method was immunoSEQ multiplex PCR; TCRdb's version includes in-frame clones alone and lacks a portion of them. The table shows over 85,000 clones, with roughly 85% occurring only once. What was sequenced was peripheral blood. The receptor source for this set is a man between 65 and 79 years old with acute or convalescent COVID-19. Both conserved end residues are part of each CDR3. D genes are given only for firm matches. The size field is filled for only some rows; it gives once, few, many or a size class.

v_call	clone_size	j_call	d_call	cdr3_nt	cdr3_aa
TRBV7-8	NA	TRBJ1-4	TRBD1	TGTGCCAGCAGCTGGATGGGACAGGGTAATGAAAAACTGTTTTTT	CASSWMGQGNEKLFF
TRBV5-8	NA	TRBJ2-3	TRBD2	TGTGCCAGCAGCTTGGCAGTGCTAGCGGGGAGAACAGATACGCAGTATTTT	CASSLAVLAGRTDTQYF
TRBV2	NA	TRBJ1-2	NA	TGTGCCAGCAGTGGACGGGACTATGGCTACACCTTC	CASSGRDYGYTF
TRBV3-1/TRBV3-2	NA	TRBJ2-1	NA	TGTGCCAGCAGCCAATCCGGGAGCGGGTCCTACAATGAGCAGTTCTTC	CASSQSGSGSYNEQFF
TRBV28	NA	TRBJ2-7	NA	TGTGCCAGCAGTCTAATCGGGACCTACGAGCAGTACTTC	CASSLIGTYEQYF
TRBV2	few	TRBJ1-1	NA	TGTGCCAGCAGGCCCCCGTTCGGACAGTTAAAGAACACTGAAGCTTTCTTT	CASRPPFGQLKNTEAFF
TRBV7-9	once	TRBJ2-3	TRBD2	TGTGCCAGCAGCCCGGGGGGGCTCGGAGATACGCAGTATTTT	CASSPGGLGDTQYF
TRBV6-5	few	TRBJ1-2	NA	TGTGCCAGCAGAACAGTAAACCCTAACTATGGCTACACCTTC	CASRTVNPNYGYTF
TRBV7-9	NA	TRBJ1-4	NA	TGTGCCAGCAGCTTCCGAGTGGGAGGAGAAAAACTGTTTTTT	CASSFRVGGEKLFF
TRBV28	NA	TRBJ2-1	TRBD2	TGTGCCAGCAGTTCCTCGCGACTAGCGCCCAATGAGCAGTTCTTC	CASSSSRLAPNEQFF
TRBV28	many	TRBJ1-1	NA	TGTGCCAGCAGTTCCCCTATAGTACGGGTCGGGTTTCAAGGCACTGAAGCTTTCTTT	CASSSPIVRVGFQGTEAFF
TRBV21-1	once	TRBJ1-1	NA	TGTGCCAGGTGGCGGCGGAACACTGAAGCTTTCTTT	CARWRRNTEAFF
TRBV5-1	NA	TRBJ1-1	NA	TGCGCCAGCAGCTTGGAACAGTCGAACACTGAAGCTTTCTTT	CASSLEQSNTEAFF
TRBV9	once	TRBJ2-6	NA	TGTGCCAGCAGCTCCCTAAGCTCTGGGGCCAACGTCCTGACTTTC	CASSSLSSGANVLTF
TRBV28	NA	TRBJ2-3	TRBD1	TGTGCCAGCAGCCCGGACAGGCCCAGCACAGATACGCAGTATTTT	CASSPDRPSTDTQYF
TRBV19	NA	TRBJ2-1	NA	TGTGCCACCACGGGTCGTTCCTACAATGAGCAGTTCTTC	CATTGRSYNEQFF
TRBV12-3/TRBV12-4	NA	TRBJ2-3	NA	TGTGCCAGCAAAACAGGAAACACAGATACGCAGTATTTT	CASKTGNTDTQYF
TRBV2	NA	TRBJ2-1	NA	TGTGCGGGGGCGGGAGCCCGGCACAATGAGCAGTTCTTC	CAGAGARHNEQFF
TRBV28	NA	TRBJ2-7	TRBD1	TGTGCCAGCAGTTTACCTGGACAGGGAAACGAGCAGTACTTC	CASSLPGQGNEQYF
TRBV7-9	NA	TRBJ2-3	TRBD2	TGTGCCAGCAGCTACCGTAGCGGGGGGGCGACAGATACGCAGTATTTT	CASSYRSGGATDTQYF
TRBV4-1	NA	TRBJ2-6	NA	TGCGCCAGCAGCCAATTCCCAGTCCTCTCTGGGGCCAACGTCCTGACTTTC	CASSQFPVLSGANVLTF
TRBV2	NA	TRBJ2-3	NA	TGTGCCAGCAGTGAATCTTCGCAGTATTTT	CASSESSQYF
TRBV6-6	NA	TRBJ1-3	NA	TGTGCCAGCAGTCCCCGGACTAGAAACACCATATATTTT	CASSPRTRNTIYF
TRBV4-2	NA	TRBJ2-5	NA	TGTGCCAGCAGCAGAGGATTAAACCAAGAGACCCAGTACTTC	CASSRGLNQETQYF
TRBV5-4	NA	TRBJ2-1	NA	TGTGCCAGCAGCTTGCCGGGACAAGCCATCAATGAGCAGTTCTTC	CASSLPGQAINEQFF
TRBV6-5	NA	TRBJ1-1	NA	TGTGCCAGCAGACTGGCAGGGGAGGGCACTGAAGCTTTCTTT	CASRLAGEGTEAFF
TRBV9	NA	TRBJ2-5	TRBD2	TGTGCCAGCAGCGGACTAGCAGAAGAGACCCAGTACTTC	CASSGLAEETQYF
TRBV2	NA	TRBJ1-2	NA	TGTGCCAGCAGTGGGGCGAAAATAGACCCTCGAGATAGCTATGGCTACACCTTC	CASSGAKIDPRDSYGYTF
TRBV29-1	NA	TRBJ2-1	TRBD1	TGCAGCGTTGATTCTCCCCGGGACAGGGGAGGACATGAGCAGTTCTTC	CSVDSPRDRGGHEQFF
TRBV19	NA	TRBJ2-1	NA	TGTGCCAGTAGTATAGGGGTGGGCCAGACCCGCTTTGTTGAGCAGTTCTTC	CASSIGVGQTRFVEQFF
TRBV18	NA	TRBJ2-5	TRBD1	TGTGCCAGCTCACCCCGGGACAGCCAAGAGACCCAGTACTTC	CASSPRDSQETQYF
TRBV27	NA	TRBJ2-7	TRBD1	TGTGCCAGCCGGCTTGAGACGACAGGGTTCCACGAGCAGTACTTC	CASRLETTGFHEQYF
TRBV5-4	NA	TRBJ1-3	NA	TGTGCCAGCAGCGGGGGAGTGGCAATGCGGGGCACCATATATTTT	CASSGGVAMRGTIYF
TRBV2	NA	TRBJ1-2	NA	TGTGCCAGCAGTGTGCGGGGGGGCTACACCTTC	CASSVRGGYTF
TRBV15	NA	TRBJ1-2	NA	TGTGCCACCAGCAGAGATGGAGGTGGCTACACCTTC	CATSRDGGGYTF
TRBV5-1	NA	TRBJ2-2	TRBD1	TGCGCCAGCAGCTTGTCCTCACTGACAGGGCTGAGAACCGGGGAGCTGTTTTTT	CASSLSSLTGLRTGELFF
TRBV7-9	few	TRBJ1-2	NA	TGTGCCAGCAGCTTAGCCCGGGACTATGGCTACACCTTC	CASSLARDYGYTF
TRBV11-2	NA	TRBJ1-4	NA	TGTGCCAGCAGTCAGGGTATTTTGAGTGAAAAACTGTTTTTT	CASSQGILSEKLFF
TRBV6-6	NA	TRBJ2-7	TRBD1	TGTGCCAGCACCGGGGACAGGGCTTCCTACGAGCAGTACTTC	CASTGDRASYEQYF
TRBV2	NA	TRBJ1-1	NA	TGTGCCAGCAGGGGGGCGAGGGATGTGGGTGAAGCTTTCTTT	CASRGARDVGEAFF
TRBV5-4	NA	TRBJ1-1	NA	TGTGCCAGCAGCCCGGAGCGCGTGCAGTCTGAAGCTTTCTTT	CASSPERVQSEAFF
TRBV7-3	NA	TRBJ1-1	NA	TGTGCCAGCAGCACGACAGGGAACACTGAAGCTTTCTTT	CASSTTGNTEAFF
TRBV5-1	NA	TRBJ1-5	TRBD1	TGCGCCAGCAGCCCCGGCGGACAGGGGGCTCAGCCCCAGCATTTT	CASSPGGQGAQPQHF
TRBV3-1/TRBV3-2	NA	TRBJ1-2	NA	TGTGCCAGCAGCCAAGATGAGGGTTTATATGGCTACACCTTC	CASSQDEGLYGYTF
TRBV28	NA	TRBJ1-5	NA	TGTGCCAGCAGTTCAAGGCAGGGCGGGAGGGCAAGCCAGCCCCAGCATTTT	CASSSRQGGRASQPQHF
TRBV5-1	once	TRBJ1-1	TRBD1	TGCGCCAGCAGCTTAATAGGGGGCGGCACTGAAGCTTTCTTT	CASSLIGGGTEAFF
TRBV9	NA	TRBJ2-3	TRBD2	TGTGCCAGCAGCGACCTAGCGGGGACCACAGATACGCAGTATTTT	CASSDLAGTTDTQYF
TRBV5-1	NA	TRBJ1-2	NA	TGCGCCAGCAGCCTAGACAGTTATGGCTACACCTTC	CASSLDSYGYTF
TRBV12-2	once	TRBJ2-2	NA	TGTGCAAGTCGCTTAGTTCCCGGGAACACCGGGGAGCTGTTTTTT	CASRLVPGNTGELFF